The 4 T cell receptor beta chains given below trace back to one sample, sequenced in a study of blood T cell repertoires in COVID-19. Sequenced by immunoSEQ multiplex PCR; TCRdb stores in-frame clones only, minus some. The sample consists of over 100,000 clones, around four fifths of them appearing once. The sequenced material came from peripheral blood. The receptors were gathered from a woman in her 70s with acute or convalescent COVID-19.

This clone was found once. The rearrangement joins TRBV27 to TRBJ1-6, with TRBD1 as a possible D gene (5 bases). CDR3 size: 14 residues. CDR1 and CDR2 (germline): MNHEY, SMNVEV (reference sequence). Deletions cut 4 bases from V and 6 bases from J, with 10 bases between. CDR3 sequence (DNA): TGTGCCAGCAGTTCCGGGGGACCTAATTCACCCCTCCACTTT. Amino acids: CASSSGGPNSPLHF.

The chain is built from TRBV7-8 and TRBJ2-1; D might be TRBD2 (6 bases). V was cut by 1 base and J by 9 bases, with 16 bases left in between. Germline CDR1 SGHVS, CDR2 FQNEAQ. The CDR3 runs to 15 residues. This CDR3 reads CASSLEEGRGREQFF. CDR3 nucleotide sequence: TGTGCCAGCAGCTTAGAGGAGGGTCGGGGCCGTGAGCAGTTCTTC.

The chain carries TRBV6-2 or TRBV6-3 and TRBJ1-6; 9 bases are shared with TRBD1. The CDR3 runs 14 residues. Germline CDR1 reads MNHEY; CDR2 reads SVGEGT. The ends lost 5 bases at V and 10 bases at J; junction bases unmatched: 6. The DNA of the CDR3 is TGTGCCAGCAGTCGGGGACAGGGAACCTCACCCCTCCACTTT. Encoded protein: CASSRGQGTSPLHF.

This chain uses TRBV15 with TRBJ2-1; no definite D call. V lost 0 bases to trimming and J lost 0 bases, with 9 bases between them. The CDR3 length is 16 residues. Germline values: CDR1 LNHNV, CDR2 YYDKDF (reference sequence). CDR3 DNA sequence: TGTGCCACCAGCAGAGATCGCTCTAGCTCCTACAATGAGCAGTTCTTC. Amino acids: CATSRDRSSSYNEQFF. The variable domain in full, completed from reference TRBV15 and TRBJ2-1, reads DAMVIQNPRYQVTQFGKPVTLSCSQTLNHNVMYWYQQKSSQAPKLLFHYYDKDFNNEADTPDNFQSRRPNTSFCFLDIRSPGLGDTAMYLCATSRDRSSSYNEQFFGPGTRLTVL.